The following is a T cell receptor (beta chain) sequence with its context. The antigen is unknown. The data were taken from a study of T cell repertoires in cytomegalovirus infection. In the study overall: A matching HLA type, together with CMV infection, was signaled by public TCR beta signatures. The study, taken as a whole, reports: Cumulative frequency (of public TCR beta family members) identified carriers of CMV plus the relevant HLA. HLA-C-restricted TCR beta clonotypes specific for CMV led the ex vivo response.

With 7 bases removed from V and 0 bases from J, the gap between germline ends came to 18 bases. CDR1 and CDR2 (germline): MDHEN, SYDVKM. CDR3 length equals 16 residues. MiXCR was run by TCRdb on the reads, yielding one entry per CDR3 protein. The sample holds around 530,000 distinct CDR3 sequences; about 25% are singletons and the top ten take approximately 13%. This clonotype originated in a human donor in good health (CMV status not recorded). Some clones in this sample may be carry-over from other donors' samples. This chain links TRBV28 with TRBJ1-1, with a tentative D call TRBD1 (5 bases). The sample consisted of PBMCs. In DNA form, the CDR3 reads TGTGCCAGCACTCGACAGAAGCTATTAATGAACACTGAAGCTTTCTTT. Its translation: CASTRQKLLMNTEAFF. The entire variable domain, with the rest obtained from reference TRBV28 and TRBJ1-1, is as follows: DVKVTQSSRYLVKRTGEKVFLECVQDMDHENMFWYRQDPGLGLRLIYFSYDVKMKEKGDIPEGYSVSREKKERFSLILESASTNQTSMYLCASTRQKLLMNTEAFFGQGTRLTVV.